This is a list of T cell receptor beta chains from one sample in a study of PD-1 blockade in mismatch repair-deficient tumors. Some clones are missing from TCRdb's copy, which holds only in-frame ones; the method was immunoSEQ multiplex PCR. The repertoire holds tens of thousands of clones, with 65% to 85% as singletons. Material: peripheral blood, obtained 12 weeks after starting pembrolizumab. The receptors were sampled from an adult with mismatch repair-deficient cancer. Both conserved end residues are part of each CDR3. D genes are given only for firm matches. Rows give clone size only sometimes, using once, few, many, or a class for an expanded clone.

J gene,D gene,V gene,clone size,CDR3 DNA,CDR3 protein
TRBJ1-2,-,TRBV19,-,TGTGCCAGTAGCCCAGACACCGCTCAGGCAGGCTACACCTTC,CASSPDTAQAGYTF
TRBJ2-7,TRBD2,TRBV9,-,TGTGCCAGCAGCGTAGACGCGGGAGCGGCCTACGAGCAGTACTTC,CASSVDAGAAYEQYF
TRBJ2-5,-,TRBV5-6,-,TGTGCCAGCAGCTTGGGCTCTACGGAGACCCAGTACTTC,CASSLGSTETQYF
TRBJ2-7,TRBD1,TRBV4-1,once,TGCGCCAGCAGCCAAGGACAGGGCTTCGACGAGCAGTACTTC,CASSQGQGFDEQYF
TRBJ1-2,TRBD1,TRBV11-2,-,TGTGCCAGCAGCTTAGGAGTGGGGACAGATCCCTCCGGCTACACCTTC,CASSLGVGTDPSGYTF
TRBJ1-5,-,TRBV7-9,-,TGTGCCAGCAGCTTCTCTGGGAATAGCAATCAGCCCCAGCATTTT,CASSFSGNSNQPQHF
TRBJ2-7,TRBD1,TRBV19,-,TGTGCCAGTAGTATTGGGGACAGGGGGCTGATCGAGCAGTACTTC,CASSIGDRGLIEQYF
TRBJ1-2,-,TRBV6-1,-,TGTGCCAGCAGTGAAGCGCGGAGGGGGGGCTACACCTTC,CASSEARRGGYTF
TRBJ1-5,TRBD1,TRBV19,-,TGTGCCAGTCAAAAACAGGGGCTTGGCAATCAGCCCCAGCATTTT,CASQKQGLGNQPQHF
TRBJ2-1,TRBD2,TRBV7-9,-,TGTGCCAGCAGCCATCGGGAGGTTAATGAGCAGTTCTTC,CASSHREVNEQFF
TRBJ1-2,TRBD1,TRBV12-5,-,TGTGCTAGTGGTTTGGTACTGGGACAGGGGTTGGCTAACTATGGCTACACCTTC,CASGLVLGQGLANYGYTF
TRBJ2-2,TRBD1,TRBV30,-,TGTGCCTGGAGTAGGGGCAGGGGGCTCGTCACCGGGGAGCTGTTTTTT,CAWSRGRGLVTGELFF
TRBJ2-3,-,TRBV20-1,-,TGCAGTGCTTCAGGAGACGGTACGCAGTATTTT,CSASGDGTQYF
TRBJ2-3,-,TRBV11-2,-,TGTGCCAGCAGCTTAGGTGCGGCAGATACGCAGTATTTT,CASSLGAADTQYF
TRBJ2-7,TRBD2,TRBV5-4,-,TGTGCCAGCAGCAAGAGAGCGGGGCAAACCTCCTACGAGCAGTACTTC,CASSKRAGQTSYEQYF
TRBJ2-7,TRBD2,TRBV6-1,-,TGTGCCAGCAGCTTTAGCGGGAGCGTCCCCTACGAGCAGTACTTC,CASSFSGSVPYEQYF
TRBJ2-7,-,TRBV11-2,-,TGTGCCAGCAGCTTAGCAGGGATGGACGAGCAGTACTTC,CASSLAGMDEQYF
TRBJ2-1,-,TRBV6-5,-,TGTGCCAGCAGTTACTTATTCAGCTCCTACAATGAGCAGTTCTTC,CASSYLFSSYNEQFF
TRBJ2-2,-,TRBV5-6,few,TGTGCCAGCAGCTTGGACAGGCTGGACACCGGGGAGCTGTTTTTT,CASSLDRLDTGELFF
TRBJ1-2,-,TRBV7-8,-,TGTGCCAGCAGCTTAGCTCCCCAGGGCTATGGCTACACCTTC,CASSLAPQGYGYTF
TRBJ1-4,-,TRBV25-1,-,TGTGCCAGCAAAACCCCGGGACACAGTAATGAAAAACTGTTTTTT,CASKTPGHSNEKLFF
TRBJ2-1,TRBD1,TRBV11-3,-,TGTGCCAGCAGCTTAAGGAGACAGGGGGGAAATGAGCAGTTCTTC,CASSLRRQGGNEQFF
TRBJ2-6,-,TRBV5-1,-,TGCGCCAGCAGCTTGCCGGGCGGGGGGGCCAACGTCCTGACTTTC,CASSLPGGGANVLTF
TRBJ1-1,-,TRBV5-1,-,TGCGCCAGCAATTTGGGAGAGAGGCAGGGGGAAGCTTTCTTT,CASNLGERQGEAFF
TRBJ1-5,-,TRBV4-1,once,TGCGCCAGCAGTCTGACAATGCAGGGGATTTCGATTGGTCAGCCCCAGCATTTT,CASSLTMQGISIGQPQHF
TRBJ2-7,-,TRBV6-5,-,TGTGCCAGCAGTCCCCGAGGGGGAGGGAGCGAGCAGTACTTC,CASSPRGGGSEQYF
TRBJ2-6,-,TRBV7-6,-,TGTGCCAGCAGCTTAGTAGAAGGGGGACGGGGAGTCGACGGGGCCAACGTCCTGACTTTC,CASSLVEGGRGVDGANVLTF
TRBJ1-1,-,TRBV7-3,-,TGTGCCAGCAGCTTAAACAGCAACACTGAAGCTTTCTTT,CASSLNSNTEAFF
TRBJ1-3,-,TRBV5-4,once,TGTGCCAGCAGCGACCCCAGCTCTGGAAACACCATATATTTT,CASSDPSSGNTIYF
TRBJ1-1,TRBD1,TRBV7-2,once,TGTGCCAGCAGCTTAAAACAGGGGGGCACTGAAGCTTTCTTT,CASSLKQGGTEAFF
TRBJ2-1,-,TRBV10-3,once,TGTGCCATCAGTGACGGCGGAAATGAGCAGTTCTTC,CAISDGGNEQFF
TRBJ1-5,-,TRBV15,-,TGTGCCACCAGCAGAGATAGGGGAAATCAGCCCCAGCATTTT,CATSRDRGNQPQHF
TRBJ2-6,-,TRBV2,-,TGTGCCAGCAACCCTGGGGCCAACGTCCTGACTTTC,CASNPGANVLTF
TRBJ1-1,-,TRBV5-8,few,TGTGCCAGCAGCTTGGAACGGCAAAGTGAAGCTTTCTTT,CASSLERQSEAFF
TRBJ2-2,TRBD2,TRBV19,-,TGTGCCAGTAGGGAAACCGGGACTAGCGGGAGGGGCACCGGGGAGCTGTTTTTT,CASRETGTSGRGTGELFF